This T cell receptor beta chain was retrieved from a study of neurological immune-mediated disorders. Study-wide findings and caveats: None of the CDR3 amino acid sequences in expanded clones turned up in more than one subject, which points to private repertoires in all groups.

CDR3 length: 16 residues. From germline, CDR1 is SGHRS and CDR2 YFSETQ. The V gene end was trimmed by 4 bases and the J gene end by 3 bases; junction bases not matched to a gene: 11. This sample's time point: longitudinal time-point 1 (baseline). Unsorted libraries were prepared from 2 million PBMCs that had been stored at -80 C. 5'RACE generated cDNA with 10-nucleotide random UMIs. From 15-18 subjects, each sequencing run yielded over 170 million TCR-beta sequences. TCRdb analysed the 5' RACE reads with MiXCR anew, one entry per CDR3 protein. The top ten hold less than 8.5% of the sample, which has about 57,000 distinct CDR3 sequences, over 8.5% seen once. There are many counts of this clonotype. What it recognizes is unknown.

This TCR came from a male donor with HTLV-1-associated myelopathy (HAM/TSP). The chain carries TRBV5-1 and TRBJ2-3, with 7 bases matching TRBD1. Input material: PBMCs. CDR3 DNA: TGCGCCAGCAGCGACGGGACAGTCCAGAGGACAGATACGCAGTATTTT. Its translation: CASSDGTVQRTDTQYF.